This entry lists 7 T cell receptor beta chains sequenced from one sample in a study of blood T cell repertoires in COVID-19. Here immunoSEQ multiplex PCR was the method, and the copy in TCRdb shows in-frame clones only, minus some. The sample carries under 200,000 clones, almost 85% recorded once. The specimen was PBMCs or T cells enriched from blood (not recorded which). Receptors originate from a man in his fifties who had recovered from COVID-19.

In DNA form, the CDR3 reads TGTGCCCGACAAAACACAGATACGCAGTATTTT. This sequence encodes CARQNTDTQYF. The chain has TRBV2 and TRBJ2-3, with no clear D. Deletions cut 11 bases from V and 2 bases from J, with 8 bases between. The germline CDR1 and CDR2 sequences are SNHLY and FYNNEI. This CDR3 has 11 amino acids.

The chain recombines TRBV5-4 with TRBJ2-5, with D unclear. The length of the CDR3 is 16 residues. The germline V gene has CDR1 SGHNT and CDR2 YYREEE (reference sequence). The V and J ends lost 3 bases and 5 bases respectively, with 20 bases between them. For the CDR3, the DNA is TGTGCCAGCAGCTCGATCTTTAGCCAGAGGTCGGAGACCCAGTACTTC. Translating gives CASSSIFSQRSETQYF. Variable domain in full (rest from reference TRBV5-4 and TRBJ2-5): ETGVTQSPTHLIKTRGQQVTLRCSSQSGHNTVSWYQQALGQGPQFIFQYYREEENGRGNFPPRFSGLQFPNYSSELNVNALELDDSALYLCASSSIFSQRSETQYFGPGTRLLVL.

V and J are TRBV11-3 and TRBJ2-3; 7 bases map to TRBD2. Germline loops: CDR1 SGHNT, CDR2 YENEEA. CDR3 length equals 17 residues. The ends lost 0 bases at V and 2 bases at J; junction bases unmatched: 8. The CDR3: CASSLEPTGGTTDTQYF. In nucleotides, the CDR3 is TGTGCCAGCAGCTTAGAGCCTACGGGGGGAACCACAGATACGCAGTATTTT.

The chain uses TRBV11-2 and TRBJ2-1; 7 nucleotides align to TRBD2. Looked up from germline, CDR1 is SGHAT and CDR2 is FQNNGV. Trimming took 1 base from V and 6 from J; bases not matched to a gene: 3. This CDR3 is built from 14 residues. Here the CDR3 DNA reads TGTGCCAGCAGCTTAGCGGGGGGAACCAATGAGCAGTTCTTC. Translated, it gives CASSLAGGTNEQFF.

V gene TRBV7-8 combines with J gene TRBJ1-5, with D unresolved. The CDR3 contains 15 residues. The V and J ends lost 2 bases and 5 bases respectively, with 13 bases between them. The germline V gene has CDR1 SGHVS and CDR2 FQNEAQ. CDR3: CASSLRSAGYQPQHF. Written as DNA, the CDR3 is TGTGCCAGCAGCTTACGGTCGGCAGGCTATCAGCCCCAGCATTTT.

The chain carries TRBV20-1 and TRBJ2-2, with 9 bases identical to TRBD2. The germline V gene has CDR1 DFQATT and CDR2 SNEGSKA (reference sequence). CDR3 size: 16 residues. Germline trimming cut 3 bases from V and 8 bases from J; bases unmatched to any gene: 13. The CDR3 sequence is CSASVPTSGMGGELFF. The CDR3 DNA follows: TGCAGTGCTAGTGTCCCGACTAGCGGCATGGGGGGGGAGCTGTTTTTT.

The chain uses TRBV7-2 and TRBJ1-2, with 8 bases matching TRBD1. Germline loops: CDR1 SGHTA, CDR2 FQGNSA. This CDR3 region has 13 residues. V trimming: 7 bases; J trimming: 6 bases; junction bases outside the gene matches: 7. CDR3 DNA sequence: TGTGCCAGCACCCAAGGACAGGGTAATGGCTACACCTTC. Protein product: CASTQGQGNGYTF.